The sequence of this T cell receptor (beta chain) was determined in a study of T cell responses to AZD1222 COVID-19 vaccine. Sequenced by immunoSEQ multiplex PCR; TCRdb stores in-frame clones only, minus some. The table lists tens of thousands of clones, 90% of them singletons. This CDR3 is 14 amino acids long. Trimming left V 4 bases short and J 4 bases short, with 11 bases between. Germline CDR1 is MNHEY and CDR2 is SMNVEV (reference sequence). This sample comprised peripheral blood, obtained on day 0 of AZD1222 vaccination. The chain joins TRBV27 to TRBJ2-1; no firm D call. The source of this sequence is an adult in good health. In nucleotides, the CDR3 is TGTGCCAGCAGTTCCCGAGCAACTTACAATGAGCAGTTCTTC. Translated, it gives CASSSRATYNEQFF.